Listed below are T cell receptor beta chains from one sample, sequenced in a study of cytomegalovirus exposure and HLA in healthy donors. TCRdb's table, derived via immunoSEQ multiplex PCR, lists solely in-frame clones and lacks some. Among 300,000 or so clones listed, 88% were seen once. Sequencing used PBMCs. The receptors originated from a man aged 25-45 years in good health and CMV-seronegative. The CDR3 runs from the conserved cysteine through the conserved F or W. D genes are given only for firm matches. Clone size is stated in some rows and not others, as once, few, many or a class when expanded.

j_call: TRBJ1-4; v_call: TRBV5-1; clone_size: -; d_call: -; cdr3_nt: TGCGCCAGCAGCCCGGGTTTCCCAACTAATGAAAAACTGTTTTTT; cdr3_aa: CASSPGFPTNEKLFF
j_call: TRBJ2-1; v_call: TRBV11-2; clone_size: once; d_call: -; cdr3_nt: TGTGCCAGCAGCTTAGTACTTACAGGGCGGAACAATGAGCAGTTCTTC; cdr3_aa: CASSLVLTGRNNEQFF
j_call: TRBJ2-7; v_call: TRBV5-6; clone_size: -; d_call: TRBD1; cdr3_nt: TGTGCCAGCAGCTTGAGGGGGCTGCTCGAGCAGTACTTC; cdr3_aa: CASSLRGLLEQYF
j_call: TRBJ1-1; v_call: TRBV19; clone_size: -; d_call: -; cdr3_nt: TGTGCCAGTAGTACTCGAGGGTTTAGGGACACTGAAGCTTTCTTT; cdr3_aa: CASSTRGFRDTEAFF
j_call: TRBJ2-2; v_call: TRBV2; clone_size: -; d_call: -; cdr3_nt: TGTGCCAGCAGTTTTTATAGGGGGACGAACACCGGGGAGCTGTTTTTT; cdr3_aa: CASSFYRGTNTGELFF
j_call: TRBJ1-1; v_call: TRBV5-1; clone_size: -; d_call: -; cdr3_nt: TGCGCCAGCAGCTTACTCCCTACAGGGCCGAGCGGCACTGAAGCTTTCTTT; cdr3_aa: CASSLLPTGPSGTEAFF
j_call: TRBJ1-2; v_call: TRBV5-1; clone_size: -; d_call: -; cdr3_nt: TGCGCCAGCAGCTTGTCTGTGGCAGCTAACTATGGCTACACCTTC; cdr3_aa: CASSLSVAANYGYTF
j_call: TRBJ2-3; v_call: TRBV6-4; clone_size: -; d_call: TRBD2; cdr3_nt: TGTGCCAGCTCCCGGACTAGCCTAGATACGCAGTATTTT; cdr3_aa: CASSRTSLDTQYF
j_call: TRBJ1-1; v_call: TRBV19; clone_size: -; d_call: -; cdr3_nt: TGTGCCAGTAGTATAATCGAGGCACCGAACACTGAAGCTTTCTTT; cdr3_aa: CASSIIEAPNTEAFF
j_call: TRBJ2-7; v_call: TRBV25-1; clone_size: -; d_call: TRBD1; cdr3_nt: TGTGCCAGCAGTGAACACGGGACAGGTTCCCACGAGCAGTACTTC; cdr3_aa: CASSEHGTGSHEQYF
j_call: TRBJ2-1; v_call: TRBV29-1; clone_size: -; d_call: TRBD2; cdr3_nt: TGCAGCGTTGCGGGTAGCGGGGTTACCAATGAGCAGTTCTTC; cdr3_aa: CSVAGSGVTNEQFF
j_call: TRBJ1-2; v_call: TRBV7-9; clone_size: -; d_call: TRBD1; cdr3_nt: TGTGCCAGCAGCTTAGTTCGCGCAGGGGGCGCTGGCTACACCTTC; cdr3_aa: CASSLVRAGGAGYTF
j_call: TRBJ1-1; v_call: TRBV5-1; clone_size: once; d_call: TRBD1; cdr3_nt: TGCGCCAGCTCCCGGACAGGGGATTGGACTGAAGCTTTCTTT; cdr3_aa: CASSRTGDWTEAFF
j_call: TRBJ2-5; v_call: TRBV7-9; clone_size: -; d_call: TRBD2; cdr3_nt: TGTGCCAGCAGCTCCGACGGACTAGCGGGGGGCTATAAAGAGACCCAGTACTTC; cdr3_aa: CASSSDGLAGGYKETQYF
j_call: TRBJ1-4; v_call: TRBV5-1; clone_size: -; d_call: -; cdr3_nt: TGCGCCAGCAGCTTGGCCTTTGGGGCAAGTGAAAAACTGTTTTTT; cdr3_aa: CASSLAFGASEKLFF
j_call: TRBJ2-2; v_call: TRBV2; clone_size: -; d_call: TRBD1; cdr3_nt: TGTGCCAGCCTGGACAGGGGTAACACCGGGGAGCTGTTTTTT; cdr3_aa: CASLDRGNTGELFF
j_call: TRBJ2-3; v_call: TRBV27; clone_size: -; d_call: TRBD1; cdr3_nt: TGTGCCAGCAGTTCCGGGACAGGGGACTACGCAGATACGCAGTATTTT; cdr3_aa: CASSSGTGDYADTQYF
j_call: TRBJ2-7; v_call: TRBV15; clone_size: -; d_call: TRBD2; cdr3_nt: TGTGCCACCAGCAGAGATGGGACCCTTCAGGGAGGGGTGAACCTCTACGAGCAGTACTTC; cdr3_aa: CATSRDGTLQGGVNLYEQYF
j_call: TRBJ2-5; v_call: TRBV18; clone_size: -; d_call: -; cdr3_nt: TGTGCCAGCTCACCTGACATCCGTCAAGAGACCCAGTACTTC; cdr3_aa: CASSPDIRQETQYF
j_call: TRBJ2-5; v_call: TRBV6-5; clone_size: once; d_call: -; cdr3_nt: TGTGCCAGCAGCCAGGTTCCAGAGACCCAGTACTTC; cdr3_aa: CASSQVPETQYF